These 16 T cell receptor beta chains were sequenced from one sample in a study of T cells after posttransplantation cyclophosphamide. Using immunoSEQ multiplex PCR, the repertoire was profiled, and TCRdb retains in-frame clones only, with some absent. Listed for the sample are some 23,000 clones, none seen a single time. The specimen sequenced was PBMCs. The receptors were gathered from a woman in her forties or fifties in good health, CMV-negative, and a related stem cell transplant donor.

This clone was found many times. At the DNA level, this CDR3 is encoded by other sequences in the same sample as well. The rearrangement joins TRBV27 to TRBJ1-5; 7 bases align to TRBD1. The CDR3 sequence is 16 residues long. Germline-derived CDR1 and CDR2 are MNHEY and SMNVEV (reference sequence). V gave up 0 bases and J gave up 3 bases; unmatched junction bases: 5. The CDR3 nucleotides are TGTGCCAGCAGTTTATCGGGACAGTTGGACAATCAGCCCCAGCATTTT. It specifies CASSLSGQLDNQPQHF.

This clone was seen a handful of times. This sequence joins TRBV6-1 and TRBJ1-2, with D uncertain. The V gene's germline CDR1 is MNHNS and CDR2 SASEGT. The germline V and J ends were trimmed by 5 bases and 2 bases, with 6 bases remaining between them. The CDR3 has 12 residues. Written as DNA, the CDR3 is TGTGCCAGCAGTCGGTTAAACTATGGCTACACCTTC. The encoded protein is CASSRLNYGYTF.

The chain recombines TRBV2 with TRBJ2-5, with D possibly TRBD1 on 5 matching bases. Gene TRBJ2-7 matches the end of the DNA better, so the J call may be wrong. There are 13 residues in the CDR3. Germline V gene lookup returns CDR1 SNHLY and CDR2 FYNNEI. CDR3 loop: CASSRQSSYEQYF. The CDR3 DNA reads TGTGCCAGCAGTCGACAGTCCTCCTACGAGCAGTACTTC.

This clone was counted at least ten times. The chain is built from TRBV27 and TRBJ1-3; the D gene is possibly TRBD1 (5 bases). This CDR3 is built from 16 residues. Germline V gene data show CDR1 as MNHEY and CDR2 as SMNVEV (reference sequence). Trimming removed 5 bases at V and 3 bases at J, with 17 bases between. CDR3 DNA sequence: TGTGCCAGCAGTACCCACCTCGGGACTATTGGAAACACCATATATTTT. This sequence encodes CASSTHLGTIGNTIYF.

At least ten counts were recorded for this clone. V is TRBV28 and J is TRBJ1-2; TRBD1 matches 7 bases. The germline V gene has CDR1 MDHEN and CDR2 SYDVKM. Unmatched junction bases numbered 5, after V lost 2 bases and J lost 2 bases. This CDR3 has 15 residues. The CDR3 is CASSLPGQSNYGYTF. DNA of the CDR3: TGTGCCAGCAGTTTACCGGGACAGTCGAACTATGGCTACACCTTC.

There are many counts of this clone. The chain carries TRBV6-4 and TRBJ2-1; TRBD2 matches 9 bases. J was trimmed by 0 bases and V by 3 bases; bases with no gene match: 9. Germline-derived CDR1 and CDR2 are MRHNA and SNTAGT. The CDR3 runs 18 residues. CDR3 sequence reads: CASSEGASGAYSYNEQFF. The CDR3 DNA reads as TGTGCCAGCAGTGAAGGCGCTAGCGGGGCATACTCCTACAATGAGCAGTTCTTC.

This clone was recorded many times. This chain connects TRBV12-5 to TRBJ1-1; possibly TRBD1 for D (5 bases). The CDR3 extends over 13 amino acids. CDR1 is LGHNT and CDR2 is FRNRAP in the germline V gene. Trimming left V 6 bases short and J 2 bases short, with 10 bases between. As DNA, the CDR3 is TGTGCTAGTGGCCATGACAGCAACACTGAAGCTTTCTTT. Its protein product is CASGHDSNTEAFF. Full variable domain (remainder filled in from reference TRBV12-5 and TRBJ1-1): DARVTQTPRHKVTEMGQEVTMRCQPILGHNTVFWYRQTMMQGLELLAYFRNRAPLDDSGMPKDRFSAEMPDATLATLKIQPSEPRDSAVYFCASGHDSNTEAFFGQGTRLTVV.

This clone was detected many times. The chain links TRBV7-6 to TRBJ2-1; 7 nucleotides match TRBD2. The CDR3 has 16 amino acids. Germline CDR1 is SGHVS and CDR2 is FNYEAQ. The junction had 4 bases not matched to a gene; V was cut back by 0 bases and J by 2 bases. This chain's CDR3 is CASSLAPGRTYNEQFF. In DNA, the CDR3 is TGTGCCAGCAGCTTAGCCCCCGGGAGGACCTACAATGAGCAGTTCTTC.

This clone was seen ten or more times. The CDR3 nucleotides read TGTGCCAGCAGCTTAAACAGGGACAAAAATCAGCCCCAGCATTTT. Its protein is CASSLNRDKNQPQHF. The chain carries TRBV7-2 and TRBJ1-5, with a possible D match to TRBD1 (6 bases). Per germline, CDR1 SGHTA and CDR2 FQGNSA. The CDR3 runs 15 residues. V was trimmed by 2 bases and J by 4 bases, leaving 12 bases between them.

This clone was counted at least ten times. The gene calls are TRBV19 and TRBJ2-7; possible D gene TRBD2, 6 bases. Trimming took 3 bases from V and 2 from J, leaving 23 bases between them. CDR3 length equals 18 residues. From germline, CDR1 is LNHDA and CDR2 SQIVND (reference sequence). The CDR3 coding sequence is TGTGCCAGTAGTATTAGCCCGTATGGGCGGGATCTCACCTACGAGCAGTACTTC. It specifies CASSISPYGRDLTYEQYF.

This clone was counted at least ten times. The gene calls are TRBV5-1 and TRBJ2-3; TRBD2 agrees at 8 bases. V gave up 5 bases and J gave up 0 bases; unmatched junction bases: 2. The germline CDR1 and CDR2 sequences are SGHRS and YFSETQ. There are 14 residues in the CDR3. The DNA for the CDR3 is TGCGCCAGCAGTACTAGCGGAAGCACAGATACGCAGTATTTT. Residues: CASSTSGSTDTQYF.

The sample holds many counts of this clone. The chain has TRBV5-1 and TRBJ2-3, with 9 bases matching TRBD2. J gave up 3 bases and V 5 bases, and 10 bases lay outside the gene matches. The CDR3 covers 16 residues. Germline V gene lookup returns CDR1 SGHRS and CDR2 YFSETQ. As DNA, the CDR3 is TGCGCCAGCAGGCAAACTCGCGGGGGGGCAACAGATACGCAGTATTTT. As protein: CASRQTRGGATDTQYF.

This clone came up many times. V and J are TRBV5-1 and TRBJ2-1; the match to TRBD2 covers 7 bases. Trimming removed 4 bases from V and 3 bases from J; junction bases left unmatched: 7. In germline, CDR1 is SGHRS, CDR2 YFSETQ. The CDR3 is 15 residues long. CDR3: CASSPFRDYYNEQFF. CDR3 nucleotides: TGCGCCAGCAGCCCCTTCCGGGACTACTACAATGAGCAGTTCTTC.

This clone occurred many times. The chain employs TRBV11-1 and TRBJ2-1, with D perhaps TRBD1 (5 bases). The CDR3 spans 14 residues. Per germline, CDR1 SGHAT and CDR2 FQDESV (reference sequence). V lost 5 bases, J lost 4 bases, and 12 bases lay in between. Here the CDR3 DNA reads TGTGCCAGCAGCCAAGGGGAACAGTACAATGAGCAGTTCTTC. Its translation: CASSQGEQYNEQFF.

This clone has a count of ten or more. This chain connects TRBV5-1 to TRBJ1-4; 9 bases are a match to TRBD1. The CDR3 covers 16 residues. Looked up from germline, CDR1 is SGHRS and CDR2 is YFSETQ. Unmatched junction bases numbered 11, after V lost 3 bases and J lost 8 bases. This CDR3 reads CASSSTSGQGYEKLFF. As DNA, the CDR3 is TGCGCCAGCAGCTCTACCTCGGGACAGGGATACGAAAAACTGTTTTTT. Full variable domain (rest looked up from reference TRBV5-1 and TRBJ1-4): KAGVTQTPRYLIKTRGQQVTLSCSPISGHRSVSWYQQTPGQGLQFLFEYFSETQRNKGNFPGRFSGRQFSNSRSEMNVSTLELGDSALYLCASSSTSGQGYEKLFFGSGTQLSVL.

Many counts were recorded for this clone. The chain recombines TRBV7-2 with TRBJ2-1; 12 bases fit TRBD1. Losses at the gene ends were 0 bases for V and 6 bases for J; bases not matched to a gene: 3. The length of the CDR3 is 16 residues. Germline CDR1 reads SGHTA; CDR2 reads FQGNSA. This CDR3 is CASSLAGTGGRNEQFF. The CDR3, as DNA: TGTGCCAGCAGCTTAGCCGGGACAGGGGGCCGCAATGAGCAGTTCTTC.